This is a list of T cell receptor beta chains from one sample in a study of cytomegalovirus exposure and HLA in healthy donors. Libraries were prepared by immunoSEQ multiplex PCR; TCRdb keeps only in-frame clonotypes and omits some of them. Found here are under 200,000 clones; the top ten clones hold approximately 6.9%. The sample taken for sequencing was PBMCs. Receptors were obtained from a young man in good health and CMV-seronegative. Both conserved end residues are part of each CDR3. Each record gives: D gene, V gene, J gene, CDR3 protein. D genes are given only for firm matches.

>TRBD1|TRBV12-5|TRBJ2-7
CASKITAPHRQGSYEQYF
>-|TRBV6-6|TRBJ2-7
CASSYTSGSYEQYF
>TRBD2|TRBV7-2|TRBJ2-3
CASSLSLAGFTDTQYF
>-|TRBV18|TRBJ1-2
CASSPEGLWGYGYTF
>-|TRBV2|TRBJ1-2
CASSVGQEEGYTF
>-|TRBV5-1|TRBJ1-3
CASSLDASSGNTIYF
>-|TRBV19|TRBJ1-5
CASKTDRGNQPQHF
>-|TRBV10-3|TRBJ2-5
CAISDRGTVLNQETQYF
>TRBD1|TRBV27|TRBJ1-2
CASSKTGNYGYTF
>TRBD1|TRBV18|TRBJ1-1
CASSPQGQGDTEALF
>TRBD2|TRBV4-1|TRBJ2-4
CASSQSGAGGAKNIQYF
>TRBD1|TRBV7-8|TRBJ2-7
CASSLGGSGQGAYEQYF
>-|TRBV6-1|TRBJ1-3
CASSEAGGNTIYF
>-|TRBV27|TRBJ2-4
CASSSTSRGILLAKNIQYF
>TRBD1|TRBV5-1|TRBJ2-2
CASSSQQGAGGELFF
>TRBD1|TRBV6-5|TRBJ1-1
CASRDTLRGEAFF
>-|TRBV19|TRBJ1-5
CASSITEPYSNQPQHF
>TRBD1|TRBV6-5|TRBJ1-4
CASSSQGQGEKLFF
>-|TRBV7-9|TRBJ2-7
CASSLDVNGQIKISYEQYF
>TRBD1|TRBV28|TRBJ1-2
CASRTGGAYGYTF
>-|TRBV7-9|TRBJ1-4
CASSSASSWEKLFF
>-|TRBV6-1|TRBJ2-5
CASSLPGGLGETQYF
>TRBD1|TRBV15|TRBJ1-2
CATSGDRLNYGYTF
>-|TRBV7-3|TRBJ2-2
CASSLSGVANTGELFF
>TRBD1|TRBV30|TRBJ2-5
CASERQGVETQYF
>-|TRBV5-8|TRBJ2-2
CASSSGSAVTGELFF
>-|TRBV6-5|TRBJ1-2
CASSLLDGAGPYGYTF
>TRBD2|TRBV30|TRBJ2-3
CAWSVGGGVATQYF
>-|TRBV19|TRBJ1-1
CASSLQGQNTEAFF
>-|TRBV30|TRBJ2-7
CAWSVGSGGMGIEQYF
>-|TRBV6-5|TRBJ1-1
CASRTTVGFEAFF
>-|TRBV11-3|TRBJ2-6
CASSLDYGLSGANVLTF